A single TCR beta chain is shown here with its context. Its target antigen remains unknown. Base qualities are missing; no much larger clone stands one base away. V sheds 0 bases and J sheds 3 bases, leaving 12 bases between their ends. The germline V gene encodes CDR1 MNHEY and CDR2 SMNVEV (reference sequence). Measured from the cysteine to the phenylalanine, the CDR3 is 17 residues long. Of the read, only the CDR3 DNA is kept; its 51 bases are in frame from base 1. In Seattle, one collaborating source enrolled patients while the infection was active and tracked those patients longitudinally over the course of disease. Collaborating institutions collected whole blood in K2EDTA tubes following their own protocols. For TCRbeta analysis, collaborator samples were shipped as frozen whole blood, as isolated PBMCs, or as DNA extracted from either sample type. These data originate in a study of blood T cell repertoires in COVID-19 (dated by TCRdb to about 2020). Context from the whole study: The collaborator samples originated in the United States, Italy and Spain and spanned the acute and convalescent phases of COVID-19. Where HLA class I and class II types were available, the types were taken from metadata supplied by the sample provider, not from assay-based typing. The sample metadata nearly always contained a de-identified subject ID, COVID-19 status, age in years and sex. Samples came from the ongoing ImmuneRACE study (first 160 participants) plus 1,254 subjects from 6 global collaborators. The repertoires were made available in a free public database intended to serve as a resource for research on the immune response to SARS-CoV-2. Subjects who had been exposed to COVID-19, were actively infected with it, or had recovered from it provided the deeply sampled blood TCRbeta repertoires that made up the dataset. The prospective study material was composed of cDNA or gDNA derived from T cells, B-cell-depleted T cells, or PBMCs.

The investigation overall reported the following: Clinical and demographic metadata were provided uncurated, with the amount varying by source and participant.

TCRbeta CDR3 regions were amplified from genomic DNA by means of the immunoSEQ Assay, a bias-controlled multiplex PCR. Regarding the original processing steps: The number of nucleated cells in each sample was estimated by amplification of reference gene primers within the assay. Sequence reads were collapsed and filtered to measure the absolute abundance of every unique TCRbeta CDR3 rearrangement. For each sample, productive Simpson clonality was calculated as the square root of Simpson's diversity index across productive rearrangements. TCRdb obtained this table from immuneACCESS and retained in-frame rearrangements with V and J assigned. These tables miss some clones; where compared with another copy, unresolved V genes account for less than half of the shortfall, and the remainder is unexplained. The V and J calls and clone size come from that table; D and trimming were worked out from the DNA. Within this sample are approximately 230,000 clones, with approximately 88% of them counted one time only. Of the sample, roughly 6% is held by the ten largest clones.

The TCR sequence derives from a woman aged 25 to 39 with COVID-19, enrolled during active disease. What was sequenced was peripheral blood. The chain uses TRBV27 and TRBJ1-6; there is no confident call for the D gene. The sequenced DNA is TGTGCCAGCAGTTTATCTCCCCGGAGCTACTATAATTCACCCCTCCACTTT. Translated, it reads CASSLSPRSYYNSPLHF.